Listed below are T cell receptor beta chains from one sample, sequenced in a study of blood T cell repertoires in COVID-19. Produced via immunoSEQ multiplex PCR; TCRdb's table is partial and in-frame only. The repertoire has tens of thousands of clones, less than 95% of them found once; the top ten carry about 2.3%. The source material was peripheral blood. The source is a human donor with active COVID-19. The donor label of this sample is uncertain. The CDR3 runs from the conserved cysteine through the conserved F or W. A D gene is named only where the DNA matches it firmly. Expanded clones get a size class; other rows say once, few or many, or leave the size out.

>13|TRBJ1-5|NA|TRBV3-1/TRBV3-2|NA
CASSQGANQPQHF
TGTGCCAGCAGCCAGGGAGCCAATCAGCCCCAGCATTTT
>15|TRBJ2-5|NA|TRBV7-7|NA
CASSLVEALMETQYF
TGTGCCAGCAGCTTGGTGGAGGCGCTTATGGAGACCCAGTACTTC
>16|TRBJ1-3|TRBD1|TRBV7-9|many
CASSLATGYSGNTIYF
TGTGCCAGCAGCTTAGCGACAGGGTACTCTGGAAACACCATATATTTT
>14|TRBJ2-7|NA|TRBV27|NA
CASSLGGPDYEQYF
TGTGCCAGCAGTTTGGGGGGGCCCGACTACGAGCAGTACTTC
>14|TRBJ1-2|NA|TRBV25-1|NA
CASSDISGSYGYTF
TGTGCCAGCAGTGATATCTCGGGGAGCTATGGCTACACCTTC
>15|TRBJ1-1|NA|TRBV11-2|NA
CASSRGGNRETEAFF
TGTGCCAGCAGCCGTGGGGGGAATCGAGAAACTGAAGCTTTCTTT
>17|TRBJ2-5|TRBD2|TRBV5-4|NA
CASSLGLAGVAQETQYF
TGTGCCAGCAGCTTGGGACTAGCGGGGGTAGCACAAGAGACCCAGTACTTC
>16|TRBJ2-3|NA|TRBV29-1|once
CSASGSAGKATDTQYF
TGCAGCGCGTCAGGGTCTGCAGGGAAAGCGACAGATACGCAGTATTTT
>16|TRBJ2-7|TRBD1|TRBV7-9|NA
CASSLGRTGSTYEQYF
TGTGCCAGCAGCTTAGGTAGGACAGGGTCGACCTACGAGCAGTACTTC
>15|TRBJ2-1|TRBD1|TRBV5-3|NA
CARPDEGQVNNEQFF
TGTGCCAGACCTGACGAGGGACAGGTCAACAATGAGCAGTTCTTC
>16|TRBJ1-2|TRBD1|TRBV7-2|once
CASSLVRTGRNYGYTF
TGTGCCAGCAGCTTAGTCAGGACAGGTAGAAACTATGGCTACACCTTC
>13|TRBJ1-4|TRBD1|TRBV19|few
CASTEGGNEKLFF
TGTGCCAGTACCGAAGGGGGCAATGAAAAACTGTTTTTT
>15|TRBJ2-2|TRBD1|TRBV5-6|NA
CASSIIDRATGELFF
TGTGCCAGCAGCATCATCGACAGGGCTACCGGGGAGCTGTTTTTT
>15|TRBJ2-5|NA|TRBV27|NA
CASSPQIVPREAQYF
TGTGCCAGCAGTCCACAAATTGTTCCAAGAGAGGCCCAGTACTTC
>15|TRBJ2-1|TRBD1|TRBV4-3|NA
CASSHGTGQGIEQFF
TGCGCCAGCAGCCACGGCACGGGACAGGGCATTGAGCAGTTCTTC
>12|TRBJ1-6|NA|TRBV6-5|NA
CASSSSRVPLHF
TGTGCCAGCAGTTCCTCTCGGGTACCCCTCCACTTT
>14|TRBJ2-7|TRBD2|TRBV7-9|NA
CASSRGDDSYEQYF
TGTGCCAGCAGCCGGGGGGACGACTCCTACGAGCAGTACTTC
>12|TRBJ2-3|NA|TRBV18|NA
CASSPLEDTQYF
TGTGCCAGCTCACCCCTAGAAGATACGCAGTATTTT
>14|TRBJ2-1|TRBD1|TRBV9|NA
CASSPGQGYNEQFF
TGTGCCAGCAGCCCAGGACAGGGCTACAATGAGCAGTTCTTC
>14|TRBJ2-7|TRBD1|TRBV5-4|NA
CASSFEQGEYEQYF
TGTGCCAGCAGCTTCGAGCAGGGGGAGTACGAGCAGTACTTC
>17|TRBJ1-1|TRBD1|TRBV5-1|once
CASSSWTGALLNTEAFF
TGCGCCAGCAGCTCCTGGACAGGGGCGTTATTGAACACTGAAGCTTTCTTT
>16|TRBJ2-1|NA|TRBV11-1|NA
CASSLSQASSYNEQFF
TGTGCCAGCAGCTTAAGCCAGGCCAGCTCCTACAATGAGCAGTTCTTC
>14|TRBJ1-2|NA|TRBV19|NA
CASSRRQANYGYTF
TGTGCCAGTAGTAGAAGACAGGCCAACTATGGCTACACCTTC